This TCR beta chain originates from a study of cytotoxic CD8 clonotypes in ibrutinib-treated CLL (dated by TCRdb to the early 2020s). Describing the broader study: In this cohort, some 16 patients were treatment-naive and more than 9 were relapsed/refractory, while about 18 had unmutated IGHV. Partial responses were observed in some 24 patients and complete responses in 2; after a median follow-up of 68 months, remission was maintained in 14 patients and progression was observed in approximately 12. The response samples were drawn at a median of roughly twelve months into treatment, with a range of about 6 to 40 months. Samples averaged around 280,000 productive templates and around 91,000 productive rearrangements. Of the approximately 90 participants in the trial, roughly 26 had longitudinal samples available. Cryopreserved peripheral blood mononuclear cells were obtained before treatment, at response, and at either sustained remission or disease progression. Every remission and progressive disease sample was obtained while ibrutinib was still being received by the patients. Study-wide conclusions, independent of this receptor: Public clonotypes were rare and either shrank or stayed stable during treatment, and the rise in clonality at ibrutinib response reflected expansion of private clonotypes. An increase in clonality was observed at ibrutinib response, with clonality remaining stable during sustained remission and falling back toward baseline at progression. Sampling times were not matched between sustained-remission and progressing patients, and lymph node repertoires were not studied. Baseline clonality exceeded that of age-matched healthy donors and correlated strongly with circulating CD8+ T-cell counts.

In the paper's terms, the time point label means: progressive disease on ibrutinib. For TCR beta library preparation, 2 to 2.5 micrograms of genomic DNA were isolated from cryopreserved PBMCs. Longitudinal blood samples from CLL patients receiving ibrutinib monotherapy were subjected to high-throughput TCR beta sequencing. The patients took part in an open-label, single-center phase 2 trial of ibrutinib monotherapy. On a MiSeq, deep resolution sequencing aimed for a depth between 1 in 1 million and 1 in 200,000 T cells, with each clonotype covered approximately 9.2x on average. TCR beta libraries were generated with the immunoSEQ hsTCRB Kit. The authors processed their data as follows. ImmunoSEQ Data Assistant and ImmunoSEQ Analyzer were used for data analysis, and V, D and J genes were assigned according to IMGT definitions. Clonality was computed as one minus normalized Shannon entropy of productive rearrangement frequencies, ranging from 0 to 1. Public clonotype analysis was restricted to overrepresented clonotypes comprising at least 0.05% of each patient's repertoire. Repertoires from about a dozen age-matched healthy donors in immuneACCESS were used as clonality controls. TCRdb stores this immuneACCESS table with in-frame sequences only. Part of the clones is absent; in the studies checked, under half of the shortfall reflects unresolved V genes, and no reason is known for the rest. The V and J calls and clone size were taken over from that table, and D and trimming were inferred from the DNA. A total of 9,500 to 14,000 clones appear in this sample, about 81% of them only once. The top ten clones comprise more than 20% of the sample.

In regard to this clone: Its antigen target is currently unknown. No quality values exist for individual bases; no much larger clone is one base distant.

The CDR3 starts with the cysteine, ends with the phenylalanine, and has 14 residues. The retained sequence is limited to the CDR3, 42 bases, with the frame set at the first base. Sequences SGHNT (CDR1) and YYREEE (CDR2) are obtained from the germline V gene (reference sequence). The V and J ends are trimmed by 0 bases and 6 bases, leaving 10 bases between them. The sequence was collected from a human donor with chronic lymphocytic leukemia. This specimen was PBMCs, taken at disease progression, from a patient treated with ibrutinib. The rearranged chain carries TRBV5-4 and TRBJ2-1; perhaps TRBD1 is the D gene, with 7 bases matching. The CDR3 is CASSLDRGGNEQFF. The DNA sequence follows: TGTGCCAGCAGCTTGGACAGGGGAGGCAATGAGCAGTTCTTC. The full variable domain, completed from the reference TRBV5-4 and TRBJ2-1 proteins outside the CDR3, reads ETGVTQSPTHLIKTRGQQVTLRCSSQSGHNTVSWYQQALGQGPQFIFQYYREEENGRGNFPPRFSGLQFPNYSSELNVNALELDDSALYLCASSLDRGGNEQFFGPGTRLTVL.